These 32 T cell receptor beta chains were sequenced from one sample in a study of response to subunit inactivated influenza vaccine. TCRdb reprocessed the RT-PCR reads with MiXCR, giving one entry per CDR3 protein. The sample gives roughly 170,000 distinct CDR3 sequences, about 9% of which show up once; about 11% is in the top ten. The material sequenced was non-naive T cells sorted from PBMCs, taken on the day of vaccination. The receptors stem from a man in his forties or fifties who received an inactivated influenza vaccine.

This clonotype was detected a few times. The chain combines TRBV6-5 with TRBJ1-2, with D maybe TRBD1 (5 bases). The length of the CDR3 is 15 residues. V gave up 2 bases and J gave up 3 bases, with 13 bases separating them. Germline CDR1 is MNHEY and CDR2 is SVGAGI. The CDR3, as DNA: TGTGCCAGCAGTTACACGACAGCGGGGGACTATGGCTACACCTTC. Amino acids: CASSYTTAGDYGYTF.

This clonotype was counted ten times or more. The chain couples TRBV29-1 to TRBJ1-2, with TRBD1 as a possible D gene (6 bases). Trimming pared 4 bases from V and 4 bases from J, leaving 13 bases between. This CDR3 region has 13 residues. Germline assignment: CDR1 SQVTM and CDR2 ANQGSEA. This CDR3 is CSVGGGAGYGYTF. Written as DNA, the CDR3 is TGCAGCGTTGGCGGGGGGGCGGGCTATGGCTACACCTTC.

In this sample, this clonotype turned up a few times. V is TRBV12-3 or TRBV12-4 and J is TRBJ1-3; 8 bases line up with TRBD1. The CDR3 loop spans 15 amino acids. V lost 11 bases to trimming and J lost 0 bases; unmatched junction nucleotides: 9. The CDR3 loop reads CALPEGQGSGNTIYF. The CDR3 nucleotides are TGTGCCCTTCCGGAAGGACAGGGCTCTGGAAACACCATATATTTT.

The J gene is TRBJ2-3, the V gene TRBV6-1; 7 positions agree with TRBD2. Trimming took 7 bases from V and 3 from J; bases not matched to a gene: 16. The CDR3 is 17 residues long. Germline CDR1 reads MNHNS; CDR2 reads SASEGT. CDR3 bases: TGTGCCAGCAAAATGGCCCGAACTAGCGACGGAACAGATACGCAGTATTTT. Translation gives CASKMARTSDGTDTQYF.

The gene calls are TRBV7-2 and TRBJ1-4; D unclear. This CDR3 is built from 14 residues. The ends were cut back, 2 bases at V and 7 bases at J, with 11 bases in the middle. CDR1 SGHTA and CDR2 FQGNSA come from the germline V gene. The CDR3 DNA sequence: TGTGCCAGCAGCTTACGGATCGGCTCTGAAAAACTGTTTTTT. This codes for CASSLRIGSEKLFF.

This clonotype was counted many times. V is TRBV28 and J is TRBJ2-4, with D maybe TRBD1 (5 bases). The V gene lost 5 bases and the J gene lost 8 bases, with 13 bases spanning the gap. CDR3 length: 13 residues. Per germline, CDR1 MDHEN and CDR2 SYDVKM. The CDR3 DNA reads TGTGCCAGCAGTAACCCGCAGGGTTACATTCAGTACTTC. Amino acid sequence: CASSNPQGYIQYF.

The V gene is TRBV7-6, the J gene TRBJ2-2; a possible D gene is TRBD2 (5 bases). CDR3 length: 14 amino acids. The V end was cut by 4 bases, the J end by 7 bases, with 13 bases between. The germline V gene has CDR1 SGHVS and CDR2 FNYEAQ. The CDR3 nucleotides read TGTGCCAGCAGCTCACTAGGAGTCGACGGGGAGCTGTTTTTT. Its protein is CASSSLGVDGELFF.

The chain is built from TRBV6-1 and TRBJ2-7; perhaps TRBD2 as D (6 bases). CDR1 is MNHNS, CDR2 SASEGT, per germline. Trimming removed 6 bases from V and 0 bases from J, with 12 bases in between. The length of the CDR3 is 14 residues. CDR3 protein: CASRTGLSSYEQYF. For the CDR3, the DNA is TGTGCCAGCAGAACCGGACTAAGCTCCTACGAGCAGTACTTC.

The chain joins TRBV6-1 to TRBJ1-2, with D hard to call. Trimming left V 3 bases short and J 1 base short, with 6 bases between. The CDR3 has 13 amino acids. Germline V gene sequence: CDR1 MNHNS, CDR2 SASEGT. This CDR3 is CASSDDGNYGYTF. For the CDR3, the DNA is TGTGCCAGCAGTGACGACGGTAACTATGGCTACACCTTC.

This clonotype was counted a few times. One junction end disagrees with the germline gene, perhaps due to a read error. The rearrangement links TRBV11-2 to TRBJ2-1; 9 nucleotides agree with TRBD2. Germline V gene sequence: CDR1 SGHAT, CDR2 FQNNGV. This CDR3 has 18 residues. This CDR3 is CASTLLSSGVDSYNEQFF. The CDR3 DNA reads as TGTGCCAGCACCTTACTATCTAGCGGGGTCGACTCCTACAATGAGCAGTTCTTC.

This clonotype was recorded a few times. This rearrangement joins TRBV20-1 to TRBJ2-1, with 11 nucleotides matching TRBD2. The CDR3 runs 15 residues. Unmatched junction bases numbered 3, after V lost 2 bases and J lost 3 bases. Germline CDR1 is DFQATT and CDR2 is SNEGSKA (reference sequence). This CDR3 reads CSARQTSGVYNEQFF. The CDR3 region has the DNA TGCAGTGCTAGACAGACTAGCGGGGTCTACAATGAGCAGTTCTTC.

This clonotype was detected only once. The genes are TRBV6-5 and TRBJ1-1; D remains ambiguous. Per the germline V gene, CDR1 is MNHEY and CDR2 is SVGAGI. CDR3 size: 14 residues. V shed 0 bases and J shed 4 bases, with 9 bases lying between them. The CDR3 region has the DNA TGTGCCAGCAGTTACTCTCGTTCTTCCACTGAAGCTTTCTTT. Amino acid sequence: CASSYSRSSTEAFF.

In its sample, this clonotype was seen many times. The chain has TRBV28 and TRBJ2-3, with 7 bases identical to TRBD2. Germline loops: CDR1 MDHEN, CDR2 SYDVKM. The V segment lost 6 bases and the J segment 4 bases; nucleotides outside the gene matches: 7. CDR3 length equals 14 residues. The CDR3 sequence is CASSLRGGPDTQYF. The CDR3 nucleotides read TGTGCCAGCAGCCTCCGGGGAGGGCCAGATACGCAGTATTTT.

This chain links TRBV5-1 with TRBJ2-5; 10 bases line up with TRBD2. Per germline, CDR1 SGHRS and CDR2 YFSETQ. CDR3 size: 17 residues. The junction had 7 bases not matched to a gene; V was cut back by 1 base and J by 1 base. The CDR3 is CASSLPRLAGLQETQYF. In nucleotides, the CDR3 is TGCGCCAGCAGCTTGCCCCGACTAGCGGGCCTCCAAGAGACCCAGTACTTC.

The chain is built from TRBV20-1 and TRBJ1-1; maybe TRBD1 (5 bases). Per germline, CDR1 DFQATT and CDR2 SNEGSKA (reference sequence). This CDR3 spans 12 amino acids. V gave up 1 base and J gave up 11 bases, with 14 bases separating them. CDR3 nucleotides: TGCAGTGCTAGAGGGGGGGGACTTGGGGCTTTCTTT. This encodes CSARGGGLGAFF.

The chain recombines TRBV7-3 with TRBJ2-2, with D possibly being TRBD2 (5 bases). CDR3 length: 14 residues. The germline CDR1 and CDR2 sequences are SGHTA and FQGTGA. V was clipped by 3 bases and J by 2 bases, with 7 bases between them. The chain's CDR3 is CASSFSGNTGELFF. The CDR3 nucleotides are TGTGCCAGCAGCTTCAGCGGTAACACCGGGGAGCTGTTTTTT.

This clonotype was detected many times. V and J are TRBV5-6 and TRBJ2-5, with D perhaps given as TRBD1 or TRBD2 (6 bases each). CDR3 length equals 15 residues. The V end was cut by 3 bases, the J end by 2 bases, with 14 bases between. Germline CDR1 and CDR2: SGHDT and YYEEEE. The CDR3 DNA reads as TGTGCCAGCAGCTGGGGGGCCAGCGGACAAGAGACCCAGTACTTC. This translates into CASSWGASGQETQYF.

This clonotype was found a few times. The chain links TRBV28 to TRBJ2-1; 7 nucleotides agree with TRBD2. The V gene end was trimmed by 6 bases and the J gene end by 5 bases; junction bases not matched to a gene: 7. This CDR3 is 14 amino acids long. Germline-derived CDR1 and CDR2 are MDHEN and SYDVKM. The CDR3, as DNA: TGTGCCAGCAGCCATGGGACTACTAACAATGAGCAGTTCTTC. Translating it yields CASSHGTTNNEQFF. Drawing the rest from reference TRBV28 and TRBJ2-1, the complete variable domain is DVKVTQSSRYLVKRTGEKVFLECVQDMDHENMFWYRQDPGLGLRLIYFSYDVKMKEKGDIPEGYSVSREKKERFSLILESASTNQTSMYLCASSHGTTNNEQFFGPGTRLTVL.

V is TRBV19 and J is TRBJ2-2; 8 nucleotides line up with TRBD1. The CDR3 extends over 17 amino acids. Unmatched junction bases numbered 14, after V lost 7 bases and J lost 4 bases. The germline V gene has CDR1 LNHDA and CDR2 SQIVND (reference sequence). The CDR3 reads CASTPWTGRTGTGELFF. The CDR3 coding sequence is TGTGCCAGTACTCCTTGGACAGGGCGGACTGGCACCGGGGAGCTGTTTTTT.

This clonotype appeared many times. The CDR3 is CSHLGHRLNTEAFF. The CDR3 bases are TGCAGCCACCTAGGCCACCGATTGAACACTGAAGCTTTCTTT. J is TRBJ1-1 and V is TRBV29-1; D is unresolved. Germline lookup yields CDR1 SQVTM and CDR2 ANQGSEA. With 8 bases removed from V and 0 bases from J, the gap between germline ends came to 16 bases. The CDR3 is made up of 14 amino acids.

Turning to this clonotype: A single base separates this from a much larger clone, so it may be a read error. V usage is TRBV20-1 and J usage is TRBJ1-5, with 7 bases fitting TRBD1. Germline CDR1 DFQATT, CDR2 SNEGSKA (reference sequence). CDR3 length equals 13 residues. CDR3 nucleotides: TGCAGTGCGGGACAGTACTTCAATCATCCCCAGCATTTT. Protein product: CSAGQYFNHPQHF.

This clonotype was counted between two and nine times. CDR3 protein: CASSPNVGLRKLFF. For the CDR3, the DNA is TGTGCCAGCAGCCCCAACGTAGGGTTGCGAAAACTGTTTTTT. The V gene is TRBV3-1, the J gene TRBJ1-4; D is uncertain. The CDR3 length is 14 residues. Germline CDR1 and CDR2: LGHDT and YNNKEL (reference sequence). V was shortened by 4 bases and J by 10 bases, with 16 bases between the two germline ends.

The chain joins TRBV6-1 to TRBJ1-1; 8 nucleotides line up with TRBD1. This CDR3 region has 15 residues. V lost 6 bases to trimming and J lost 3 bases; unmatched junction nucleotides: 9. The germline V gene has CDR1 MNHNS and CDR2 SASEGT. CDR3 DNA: TGTGCCAGCAGCCCACAGGGGGGCAGATACACTGAAGCTTTCTTT. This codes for CASSPQGGRYTEAFF.

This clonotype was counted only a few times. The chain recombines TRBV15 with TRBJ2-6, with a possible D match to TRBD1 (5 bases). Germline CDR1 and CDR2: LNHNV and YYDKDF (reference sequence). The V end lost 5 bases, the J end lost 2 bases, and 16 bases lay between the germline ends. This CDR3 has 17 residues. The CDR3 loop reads CATSPTKEQAGANVLTF. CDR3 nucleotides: TGTGCCACCAGCCCAACGAAGGAACAGGCTGGGGCCAACGTCCTGACTTTC.

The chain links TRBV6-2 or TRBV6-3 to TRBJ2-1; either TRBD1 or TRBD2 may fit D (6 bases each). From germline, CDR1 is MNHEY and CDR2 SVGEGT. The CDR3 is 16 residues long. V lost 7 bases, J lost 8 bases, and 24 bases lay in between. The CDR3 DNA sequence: TGTGCCAGCACCCCCTGGAGAGGAGGGGGACGCTATGAGCAGTTCTTC. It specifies CASTPWRGGGRYEQFF.

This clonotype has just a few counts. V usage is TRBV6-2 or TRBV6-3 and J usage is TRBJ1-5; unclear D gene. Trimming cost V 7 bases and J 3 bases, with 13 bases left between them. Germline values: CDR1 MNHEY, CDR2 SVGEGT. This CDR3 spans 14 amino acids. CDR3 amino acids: CASTLKGVNQPQHF. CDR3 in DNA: TGTGCCAGCACCCTAAAGGGTGTCAATCAGCCCCAGCATTTT.

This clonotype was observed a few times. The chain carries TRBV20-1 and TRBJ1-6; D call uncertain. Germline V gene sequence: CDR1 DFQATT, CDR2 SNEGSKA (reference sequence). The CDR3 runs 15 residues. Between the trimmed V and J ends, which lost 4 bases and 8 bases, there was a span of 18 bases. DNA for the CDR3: TGCAGTGCTATTGACACTGGGATTTGGGATTCACCCCTCCACTTT. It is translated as CSAIDTGIWDSPLHF.

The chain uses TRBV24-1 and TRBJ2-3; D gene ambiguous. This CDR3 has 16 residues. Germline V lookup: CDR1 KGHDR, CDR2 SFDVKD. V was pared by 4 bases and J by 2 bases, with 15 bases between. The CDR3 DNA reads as TGTGCCACCAGTGACCCTAAGAATGAGATCACAGATACGCAGTATTTT. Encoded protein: CATSDPKNEITDTQYF.

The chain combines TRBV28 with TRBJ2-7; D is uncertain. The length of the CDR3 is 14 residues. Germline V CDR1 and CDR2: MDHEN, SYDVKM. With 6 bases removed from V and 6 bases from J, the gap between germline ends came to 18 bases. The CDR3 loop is CASSGLAVRGEQYF. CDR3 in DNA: TGTGCCAGCAGCGGCCTGGCAGTCCGTGGCGAGCAGTACTTC.

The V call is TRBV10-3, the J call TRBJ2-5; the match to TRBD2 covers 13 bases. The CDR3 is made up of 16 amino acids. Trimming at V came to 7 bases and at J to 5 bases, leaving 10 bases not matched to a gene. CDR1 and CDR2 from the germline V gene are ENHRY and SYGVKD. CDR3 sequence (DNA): TGTGCCATCAAGGGCGAGGGACTAGCGGGGTTGGAGACCCAGTACTTC. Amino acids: CAIKGEGLAGLETQYF.

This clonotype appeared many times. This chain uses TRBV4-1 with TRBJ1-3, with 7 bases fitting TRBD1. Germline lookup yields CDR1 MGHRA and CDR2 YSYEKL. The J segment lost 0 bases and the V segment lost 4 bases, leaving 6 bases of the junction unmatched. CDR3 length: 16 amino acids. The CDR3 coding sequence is TGCGCCAGCAGCCGGACTGGACAGGACTCTGGAAACACCATATATTTT. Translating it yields CASSRTGQDSGNTIYF.

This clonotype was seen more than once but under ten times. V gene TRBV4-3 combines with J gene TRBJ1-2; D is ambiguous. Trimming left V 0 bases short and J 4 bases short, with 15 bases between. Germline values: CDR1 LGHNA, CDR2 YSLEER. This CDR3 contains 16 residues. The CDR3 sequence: CASSQDVRVIGYGYTF. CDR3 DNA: TGCGCCAGCAGCCAAGATGTTAGGGTTATTGGCTATGGCTACACCTTC.